One and the same sample provided the 24 T cell receptor beta chains below, sequenced in a study of blood T cells in healthy people across ages. Using a J-beta primer mix together with a sample-barcoded 5' primer, a second PCR was run for roughly 6 to 11 cycles. TCRdb itself ran the 5' RACE reads through MiXCR, one entry per CDR3 protein. The table lists about 680,000 distinct CDR3 sequences, over 45% of them singletons. Sequencing was performed on blood. All receptors come from a woman aged 60-75 years in good health.

The chain links TRBV28 to TRBJ2-7; D unresolved. Per the germline V gene, CDR1 is MDHEN and CDR2 is SYDVKM. Trimming removed 8 bases at V and 2 bases at J, with 13 bases between. CDR3 size: 13 residues. CDR3 DNA: TGTGCCAGCTTGCCAGGTGGGGCCTACGAGCAGTACTTC. The encoded protein is CASLPGGAYEQYF.

DNA for the CDR3: TGTGCCAGCAGCCTTGTAGGGCCGGGAGATACGCAGTATTTT. Protein sequence: CASSLVGPGDTQYF. The V and J genes are TRBV3-1 and TRBJ2-3; D gene uncertain. Trimming took 4 bases from V and 5 from J, leaving 13 bases between them. Germline V gives CDR1 LGHDT, CDR2 YNNKEL (reference sequence). This CDR3 has 14 amino acids.

This chain uses TRBV12-3 or TRBV12-4 with TRBJ2-5; D possibly corresponds to TRBD2 (5 bases). Trimming stripped 6 bases from V and 0 bases from J, with 14 bases between. The CDR3 is 15 residues long. Here the CDR3 reads CASSPGGSDQETQYF. The CDR3 DNA is TGTGCCAGCAGCCCGGGCGGGTCCGACCAAGAGACCCAGTACTTC.

CDR3 amino acids: CASSLARLAGSAKNIQYF. The DNA of the CDR3 is TGCGCCAGCAGCTTGGCCAGACTAGCGGGAAGTGCCAAAAACATTCAGTACTTC. The V call is TRBV5-1, the J call TRBJ2-4; 11 nucleotides agree with TRBD2. This CDR3 has 18 residues. Germline CDR1 is SGHRS and CDR2 is YFSETQ. J gave up 1 base and V 0 bases, and 6 bases lay outside the gene matches.

This clonotype has just a few counts. The V and J genes are TRBV7-2 and TRBJ2-3; no clear D gene. Trimming removed 2 bases from V and 2 bases from J, with 8 bases in between. CDR1 and CDR2 from the germline V gene are SGHTA and FQGNSA. This CDR3 spans 14 amino acids. The CDR3 here is CASSLSQATDTQYF. The CDR3 coding sequence is TGTGCCAGCAGCTTAAGTCAGGCCACAGATACGCAGTATTTT. Complete variable domain (other parts from reference TRBV7-2 and TRBJ2-3): GAGVSQSPSNKVTEKGKDVELRCDPISGHTALYWYRQSLGQGLEFLIYFQGNSAPDKSGLPSDRFSAERTGGSVSTLTIQRTQQEDSAVYLCASSLSQATDTQYFGPGTRLTVL.

On this clonotype: Given a much more abundant clone one base away, this may be a read error. The chain links TRBV15 to TRBJ2-7; D not resolved. This CDR3 spans 13 amino acids. V shed 11 bases and J shed 1 base, with 15 bases lying between them. Germline CDR1 reads LNHNV; CDR2 reads YYDKDF (reference sequence). Here the CDR3 DNA reads TGTGCCGCCCCCGGCGGAGTTTCCTACGAGCAGTACTTC. Its protein product is CAAPGGVSYEQYF.

This clonotype was found many times. The genes are TRBV27 and TRBJ2-1, with 7 nucleotides matching TRBD1. Germline CDR1 and CDR2: MNHEY and SMNVEV (reference sequence). J was trimmed by 7 bases and V by 3 bases; bases with no gene match: 6. CDR3 length equals 14 residues. Here the CDR3 DNA reads TGTGCCAGCAGTTTTTTAGGGACAGAAAATGAGCAGTTCTTC. It yields the protein CASSFLGTENEQFF.

CDR3 nucleotide sequence: TGTGCCTGGCGTTTATCGAGGTCTTACAATGAGCAGTACTTC. Translation gives CAWRLSRSYNEQYF. The genes are TRBV30 and TRBJ2-5; D is uncertain. Germline V gene data show CDR1 as GTSNPN and CDR2 as SVGIG (reference sequence). The CDR3 totals 14 residues. Trimming took off 5 bases at V and 11 bases at J, with 24 bases between the two ends.

This chain links TRBV13 with TRBJ2-7; 8 bases line up with TRBD2. Trimming took 5 bases from V and 2 from J; bases not matched to a gene: 8. Germline V gene data show CDR1 as PRHDT and CDR2 as FYEKMQ (reference sequence). This CDR3 contains 15 residues. The chain's CDR3 is CASSPKISGTYEQYF. The CDR3, as DNA: TGTGCCAGCAGCCCAAAGATTAGCGGGACCTACGAGCAGTACTTC.

This chain links TRBV25-1 with TRBJ2-3; TRBD1 or TRBD2 may be the D gene (6 bases each). Trimming cost V 6 bases and J 1 base, with 17 bases left between them. The V gene's germline CDR1 is MGHDK and CDR2 SYGVNS. The CDR3 covers 16 residues. CDR3 sequence reads: CASSSSGGLGTDTQYF. The CDR3 DNA follows: TGTGCCAGCAGCTCTTCCGGGGGCTTGGGCACAGATACGCAGTATTTT.

V usage is TRBV11-2 and J usage is TRBJ2-5; TRBD2 matches at 8 bases. Germline lookup yields CDR1 SGHAT and CDR2 FQNNGV. The CDR3 runs 15 residues. The trim removed 3 bases at V and 11 bases at J, leaving 14 bases unmatched. The CDR3 nucleotides read TGTGCCAGCAGCTTCAGCGGGGGAGGGCTCAATGAGCAGTACTTC. Translation gives CASSFSGGGLNEQYF.

This clonotype was detected only a few times. V usage is TRBV5-1 and J usage is TRBJ2-5; the D gene is possibly TRBD2 (6 bases). Germline V gives CDR1 SGHRS, CDR2 YFSETQ. The CDR3 loop spans 15 amino acids. V lost 4 bases to trimming and J lost 2 bases, with 15 bases between them. CDR3: CASSAGGTAQETQYF. DNA for the CDR3: TGCGCCAGCAGCGCCGGCGGGACCGCTCAAGAGACCCAGTACTTC. Complete variable domain (other parts from reference TRBV5-1 and TRBJ2-5): KAGVTQTPRYLIKTRGQQVTLSCSPISGHRSVSWYQQTPGQGLQFLFEYFSETQRNKGNFPGRFSGRQFSNSRSEMNVSTLELGDSALYLCASSAGGTAQETQYFGPGTRLLVL.

The rearrangement links TRBV20-1 to TRBJ2-5; 8 positions match TRBD2. The germline V gene has CDR1 DFQATT and CDR2 SNEGSKA (reference sequence). The V gene end was trimmed by 3 bases and the J gene end by 5 bases; junction bases not matched to a gene: 8. CDR3 size: 14 residues. CDR3 in amino acids: CSASGSGRTETQYF. The CDR3 nucleotides read TGCAGTGCTAGTGGCAGCGGGAGAACGGAGACCCAGTACTTC.

This clonotype has a handful of counts. The DNA for the CDR3 is TGCGCCAGCAGCCTACGACACTCGGGGGGCAGGGACTACCCCTACGAGCAGTACTTC. Protein product: CASSLRHSGGRDYPYEQYF. The chain recombines TRBV4-3 with TRBJ2-7, with a weak D call TRBD2 (7 bases). This CDR3 is built from 19 residues. Germline CDR1 and CDR2: LGHNA and YSLEER. V lost 4 bases to trimming and J lost 2 bases, with 27 bases between them.

This clonotype was detected only a few times. The chain combines TRBV9 with TRBJ2-4, with D possibly called TRBD1 or TRBD2 (6 bases each). Matching the DNA end better, TRBJ2-5 makes the J call doubtful. Looked up from germline, CDR1 is SGDLS and CDR2 is YYNGEE. CDR3 length equals 15 residues. CDR3 nucleotides: TGTGCCAGCAGCGTAGGGGAAGGGGGGTACCAGACCCAGTACTTC. It yields the protein CASSVGEGGYQTQYF.

This clonotype was seen only a few times. CDR3 in amino acids: CASSPRGLRLFF. The CDR3 region has the DNA TGTGCCAGCAGCCCTCGAGGCCTACGGCTGTTTTTT. This chain joins TRBV7-2 and TRBJ2-2; D is unresolved. The V and J ends lost 5 bases and 13 bases respectively, with 14 bases between them. Germline V lookup: CDR1 SGHTA, CDR2 FQGNSA. The CDR3 contains 12 residues.

Note on this clonotype: A read error may account for a junction end that differs from germline. This rearrangement joins TRBV5-1 to TRBJ2-3; 7 bases agree with TRBD1. This CDR3 contains 17 residues. Germline V gene data show CDR1 as SGHRS and CDR2 as YFSETQ. The CDR3 nucleotides read TGCGCCGGCAGCCGTACTGTCAGACAGGGAAGCACAGATACGCAGTATTTT. Residues: CAGSRTVRQGSTDTQYF.

The chain recombines TRBV25-1 with TRBJ2-1, with D perhaps assigned TRBD1 or TRBD2 (6 bases each). V gave up 1 base and J gave up 4 bases, with 14 bases separating them. The length of the CDR3 is 16 residues. Germline assignment: CDR1 MGHDK and CDR2 SYGVNS. The CDR3: CASSESGAGGYNEQFF. In nucleotides, the CDR3 is TGTGCCAGCAGTGAATCGGGGGCTGGTGGGTACAATGAGCAGTTCTTC.

With respect to this clonotype: A single base separates this from a much larger clone, so it may be a read error. The J gene is TRBJ2-7, the V gene TRBV5-1; 7 bases map to TRBD2. CDR3 length equals 16 residues. CDR1 and CDR2 (germline): SGHRS, YFSETQ. The ends lost 4 bases at V and 3 bases at J; junction bases unmatched: 13. The CDR3 here is CASSASHTGTIYEQYF. The CDR3 bases are TGCGCCAGCAGCGCTAGTCATACGGGGACTATCTACGAGCAGTACTTC.

This clonotype has a handful of counts. The V and J genes are TRBV3-1 and TRBJ2-7; TRBD2 matches at 8 bases. In germline, CDR1 is LGHDT, CDR2 YNNKEL (reference sequence). This CDR3 comprises 17 residues. The trim removed 0 bases at V and 5 bases at J, leaving 12 bases unmatched. The CDR3 spells CASSQDQVREVVNEQYF. CDR3 sequence (DNA): TGTGCCAGCAGCCAAGATCAGGTGCGGGAGGTGGTTAACGAGCAGTACTTC.

Only one count was recorded for this clonotype. The J gene is TRBJ2-7, the V gene TRBV20-1, with D hard to call. Trimming shortened V by 1 base and J by 4 bases, and 8 bases separated the two germline ends. CDR3 size: 12 residues. The V gene's germline CDR1 is DFQATT and CDR2 SNEGSKA (reference sequence). The CDR3 DNA reads as TGCAGTGCTAGAGCCGGGCCATACGAGCAGTACTTC. Protein sequence: CSARAGPYEQYF.

V and J are TRBV7-9 and TRBJ2-1, with D unresolved. Trimming shortened V by 5 bases and J by 3 bases, and 17 bases separated the two germline ends. Germline-derived CDR1 and CDR2 are SEHNR and FQNEAQ (reference sequence). CDR3 length: 16 residues. CDR3 sequence reads: CASSPKKTAGYNEQFF. Here the CDR3 DNA reads TGTGCCAGCAGCCCAAAAAAGACGGCCGGCTACAATGAGCAGTTCTTC.

CDR3 residues: CASSGILSTDTQYF. CDR3 bases: TGTGCCAGCAGTGGAATCCTCAGCACAGATACGCAGTATTTT. The chain recombines TRBV2 with TRBJ2-3, with D hard to call. V was shortened by 4 bases and J by 0 bases, with 8 bases between the two germline ends. The germline V gene has CDR1 SNHLY and CDR2 FYNNEI. The CDR3 consists of 14 residues.

This sequence joins TRBV9 and TRBJ2-1; a possible D gene is TRBD2 (6 bases). CDR1 and CDR2 from the germline V gene are SGDLS and YYNGEE. V lost 7 bases to trimming and J lost 4 bases, with 15 bases between them. The CDR3 is made up of 14 amino acids. The CDR3 sequence: CASGPRGVYNEQFF. The DNA for the CDR3 is TGTGCCAGCGGGCCCCGCGGGGTTTACAATGAGCAGTTCTTC.